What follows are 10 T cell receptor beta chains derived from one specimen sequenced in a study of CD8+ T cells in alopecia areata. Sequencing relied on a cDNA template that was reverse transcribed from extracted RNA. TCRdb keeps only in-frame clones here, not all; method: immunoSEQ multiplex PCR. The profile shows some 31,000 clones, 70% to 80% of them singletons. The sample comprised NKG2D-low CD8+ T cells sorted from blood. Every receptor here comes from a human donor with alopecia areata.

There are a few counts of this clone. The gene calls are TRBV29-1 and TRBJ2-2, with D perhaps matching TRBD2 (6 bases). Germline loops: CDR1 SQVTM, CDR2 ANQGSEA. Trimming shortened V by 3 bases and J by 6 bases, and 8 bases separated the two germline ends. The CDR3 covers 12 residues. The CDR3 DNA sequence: TGCAGCGTTGATTGGGGGGCCGGGGAGCTGTTTTTT. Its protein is CSVDWGAGELFF.

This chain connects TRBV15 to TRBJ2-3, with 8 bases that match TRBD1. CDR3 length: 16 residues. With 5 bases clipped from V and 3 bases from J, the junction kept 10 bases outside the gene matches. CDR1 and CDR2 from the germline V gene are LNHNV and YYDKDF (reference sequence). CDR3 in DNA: TGTGCCACCAGCTCTCCTACAGGGGGAGTAACAGATACGCAGTATTTT. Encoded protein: CATSSPTGGVTDTQYF.

The CDR3 DNA is TGTGCCAGCAGTTTATTAGTGGGGGTAGGCAATCAGCCCCAGCATTTT. This sequence encodes CASSLLVGVGNQPQHF. This chain links TRBV28 with TRBJ1-5; TRBD1 is a possible D gene (5 bases). CDR1 MDHEN and CDR2 SYDVKM come from the germline V gene. This CDR3 is built from 16 residues. The V and J ends lost 1 base and 2 bases respectively, with 12 bases between them.

This chain's CDR3 is CASSSTDRNTEAFF. DNA for the CDR3: TGTGCCAGCAGCTCCACGGACAGGAACACTGAAGCTTTCTTT. The chain uses TRBV7-6 and TRBJ1-1; possible D gene TRBD1, 6 bases. This CDR3 is 14 amino acids long. Germline lookup yields CDR1 SGHVS and CDR2 FNYEAQ. V was shortened by 4 bases and J by 1 base, with 10 bases between the two germline ends.

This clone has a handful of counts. CDR3 DNA: TGTGCCTCGAGAGCGAATGGTAATGAAAAACTGTTTTTT. Protein product: CASRANGNEKLFF. This sequence joins TRBV19 and TRBJ1-4; D remains ambiguous. Germline V gene sequence: CDR1 LNHDA, CDR2 SQIVND (reference sequence). Trimming left V 11 bases short and J 4 bases short, with 14 bases between. The CDR3 sequence is 13 residues long.

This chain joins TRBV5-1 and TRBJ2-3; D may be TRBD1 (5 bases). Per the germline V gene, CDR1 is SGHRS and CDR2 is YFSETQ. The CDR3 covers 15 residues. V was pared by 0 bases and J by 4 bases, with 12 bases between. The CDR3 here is CASSLDPGNADTQYF. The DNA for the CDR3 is TGCGCCAGCAGCTTGGATCCAGGGAATGCAGATACGCAGTATTTT.

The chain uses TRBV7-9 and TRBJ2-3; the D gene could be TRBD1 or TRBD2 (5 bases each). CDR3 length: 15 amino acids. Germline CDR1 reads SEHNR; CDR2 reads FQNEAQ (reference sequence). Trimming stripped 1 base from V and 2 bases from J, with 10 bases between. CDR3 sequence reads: CASSLVQGDTDTQYF. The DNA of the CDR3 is TGTGCCAGCAGCTTAGTCCAGGGAGACACAGATACGCAGTATTTT.

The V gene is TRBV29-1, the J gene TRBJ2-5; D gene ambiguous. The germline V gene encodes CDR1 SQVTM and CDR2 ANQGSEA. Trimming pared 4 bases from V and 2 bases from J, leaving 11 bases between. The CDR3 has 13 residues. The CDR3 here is CSVVRPLQETQYF. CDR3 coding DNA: TGCAGCGTTGTCCGTCCTTTACAAGAGACCCAGTACTTC.

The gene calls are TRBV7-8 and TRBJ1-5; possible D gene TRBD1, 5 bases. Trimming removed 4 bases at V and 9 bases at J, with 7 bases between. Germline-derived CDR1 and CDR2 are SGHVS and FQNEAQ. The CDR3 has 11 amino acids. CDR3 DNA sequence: TGTGCCAGCAGCTGGGGCGGGCCCCAGCATTTT. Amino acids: CASSWGGPQHF.

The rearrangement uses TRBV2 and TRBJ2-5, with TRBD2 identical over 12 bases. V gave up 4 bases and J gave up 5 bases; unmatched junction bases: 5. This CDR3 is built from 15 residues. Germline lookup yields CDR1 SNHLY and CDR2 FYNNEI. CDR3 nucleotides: TGTGCCAGCAGTGGACTAGCGGGAGTTCTGGAGACCCAGTACTTC. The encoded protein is CASSGLAGVLETQYF.